These T cell receptor beta chains were read from a single sample in a study of sequential checkpoint blockade in melanoma. The assay was immunoSEQ multiplex PCR, and TCRdb's table has in-frame clones only and misses some. The table lists around 20,000 clones, 75% to 85% of them singletons. Here the sequenced sample was CD8+ T cells sorted from blood (inferred from file names), taken from a patient given nivolumab and ipilimumab in sequence. The receptors derive from a human donor with melanoma. Both conserved end residues are part of each CDR3. The D gene is left open where the match is weak. Clone sizes are given selectively: once, few, many, or a class where the clone is expanded.

TRBD2	once	TRBV27	TRBJ2-7	TGTGCCAGCAGTCCTGGACTAGCGCGCAGCTCCTACGAGCAGTACTTC	CASSPGLARSSYEQYF
TRBD1	NA	TRBV5-1	TRBJ1-4	TGCGCCAGCAGCTTGGTGGGACAGGGGACTGAAAAACTGTTTTTT	CASSLVGQGTEKLFF
TRBD1	NA	TRBV5-6	TRBJ2-7	TGTGCCAGCAGCTGGGGACAGTCTGAGCAGTACTTC	CASSWGQSEQYF
NA	NA	TRBV2	TRBJ2-7	TGTGCCAGCAACCGGGACATGGGCCTCGAGCAGTACTTC	CASNRDMGLEQYF
TRBD2	NA	TRBV7-9	TRBJ2-7	TGTGCCAGCAGCCCCGAGATCGGGACTAGAAGCTCCTACGAGCAGTACTTC	CASSPEIGTRSSYEQYF
NA	NA	TRBV19	TRBJ1-1	TGTGCCAGTAGTATAGTTGCGGTAAACACTGAAGCTTTCTTT	CASSIVAVNTEAFF
NA	NA	TRBV4-1	TRBJ1-4	TGCGCCAGCAGCCAAGATGGCGCCAGGGTTTATGGAAAACTGTTTTTT	CASSQDGARVYGKLFF
NA	few	TRBV10-2	TRBJ1-1	TGCGCCAGCAGTGTGGGAGTAGTTGAAGCTTTCTTT	CASSVGVVEAFF
NA	few	TRBV5-5	TRBJ2-2	TGTGCCAGCAGCCCTGGACAGCTGCTGGGAAGGACCGGGGAGCTGTTTTTT	CASSPGQLLGRTGELFF
NA	NA	TRBV5-6	TRBJ2-7	TGTGCCAGCAGCTCAGGGTCCTCATCCTACGAGCAGTACTTC	CASSSGSSSYEQYF
TRBD1	NA	TRBV6-6	TRBJ2-7	TGTGCCAGCAGTTACGGGACAGGGGAGACCTACGAGCAGTACTTC	CASSYGTGETYEQYF
TRBD1	few	TRBV9	TRBJ2-7	TGTGCCAGCAGCGCGGCCGGGACAGGCTACGAGCAGTACTTC	CASSAAGTGYEQYF
NA	once	TRBV19	TRBJ1-2	TGTGCCAGTAGTATTGCAGGGATCACCTCCTATGGCTACACCTTC	CASSIAGITSYGYTF
TRBD2	NA	TRBV13	TRBJ2-7	TGTGCCAGCAGCTTACTAGGTAGCGGGACCTACGAGCAGTACTTC	CASSLLGSGTYEQYF
TRBD1	few	TRBV18	TRBJ1-5	TGTGCCAGCTCACCCGAGGACAGGGGGGATCAGCCCCAGCATTTT	CASSPEDRGDQPQHF
NA	NA	TRBV5-6	TRBJ2-7	TGTGCCAGCAGCTTGTCCGGGAAAGAGCAGTACTTC	CASSLSGKEQYF
TRBD1	NA	TRBV27	TRBJ1-1	TGTGCCAGCAGTCCCCGGACAGGGATGGAAGCTTTCTTT	CASSPRTGMEAFF
NA	NA	TRBV4-2	TRBJ2-7	TGTGCCAGCAGCCAAGACGGGGGATTATTTAGCTCCTACGAGCAGTACTTC	CASSQDGGLFSSYEQYF
NA	NA	TRBV13	TRBJ1-1	TGTGCCAGCAGCCCAGAACGGACAGCCGGAGGCGCTGAAGCTTTCTTT	CASSPERTAGGAEAFF
NA	NA	TRBV5-1	TRBJ2-7	TGCGCCAGCAGCGCAGGGATTTCCTACGAGCAGTACTTC	CASSAGISYEQYF
TRBD2	few	TRBV7-9	TRBJ2-7	TGTGCCAGCAGCATAGCTAGCGGTATCTCCTACGAGCAGTACTTC	CASSIASGISYEQYF
NA	NA	TRBV9	TRBJ2-7	TGTGCCAGCAGCGTAGAGGGTAGCGGAGCATACGAGCAGTACTTC	CASSVEGSGAYEQYF
NA	NA	TRBV13	TRBJ1-1	TGTGCCAGCAGCCCCGCCGACTGGGCTGAAGCTTTCTTT	CASSPADWAEAFF
NA	NA	TRBV30	TRBJ1-2	TGTGCCTGGAGGGACAGCTCCTCAGGGTACTATGGCTACACCTTC	CAWRDSSSGYYGYTF
NA	NA	TRBV18	TRBJ1-1	TGTGCCAGCTCACCGGCTCGAGGACATCTGAACACTGAAGCTTTCTTT	CASSPARGHLNTEAFF
TRBD1	NA	TRBV5-1	TRBJ2-7	TGCGCCAGCATGGGACAGGGCAAGCAGTACTTC	CASMGQGKQYF
TRBD2	NA	TRBV28	TRBJ2-7	TGTGCCAGCGGTAGCGGGAGGGCCCATCTATACGAGCAGTACTTC	CASGSGRAHLYEQYF
NA	NA	TRBV7-3	TRBJ1-6	TGTGCCAGCAGCTTAGGGCAGGGGCGCGATTCACCCCTCCACTTT	CASSLGQGRDSPLHF
NA	NA	TRBV7-9	TRBJ1-6	TGTGCCAGCAGCCCAGAGTACAGAAAGAATTCACCCCTCCACTTT	CASSPEYRKNSPLHF
NA	once	TRBV7-8	TRBJ2-2	TGTGCCAGCAGCCCTGCGAGGATACGCACCGGGGAGCTGTTTTTT	CASSPARIRTGELFF
NA	NA	TRBV7-8	TRBJ2-7	TGTGCCAGCAGCCCCTCGGCGGGGAGGTACGAGCAGTACTTC	CASSPSAGRYEQYF
NA	NA	TRBV28	TRBJ1-3	TGTGCCAGCAGGTGGGCCTCTGGAAACACCATATATTTT	CASRWASGNTIYF
TRBD1	NA	TRBV28	TRBJ2-7	TGTGCCAGCAGTGACAGGGTAGGTCCCTACGAGCAGTACTTC	CASSDRVGPYEQYF
TRBD1	NA	TRBV15	TRBJ1-1	TGTGCCACCAGCAGAGTGAACAGGGGGCTGTCTGAAGCTTTCTTT	CATSRVNRGLSEAFF
NA	NA	TRBV5-4	TRBJ1-2	TGTGCCAGCAGCCAAAGCAGGGTGCTTGGCTACACCTTC	CASSQSRVLGYTF
NA	NA	TRBV4-2	TRBJ1-1	TGTGCCAGCAGCCAAGGAGGGGGGGGCACTGAAGCTTTCTTT	CASSQGGGGTEAFF
TRBD2	NA	TRBV11-1	TRBJ2-7	TGTGCCAGCACCCTGGCGGGGGGCACCTACGAGCAGTACTTC	CASTLAGGTYEQYF
TRBD1	NA	TRBV6-1	TRBJ2-7	TGTGCCAGCAGTGGACAGGGGGCTTCCTACGAGCAGTACTTC	CASSGQGASYEQYF